These 19 T cell receptor beta chains originate from one sample sequenced in a study of cytomegalovirus exposure and HLA in healthy donors. PCR employed 60 Vbeta and 13 Jbeta primers. Assay: immunoSEQ multiplex PCR; the TCRdb copy retains only in-frame clones and omits some. There are about 160,000 clones in the sample; just under 80% occur only once, and 6.5% to 8.5% lies in the top ten. What was sequenced was PBMCs. Source of these receptors: a woman between 40 and 50 years old in good health and CMV-seropositive.

The chain carries TRBV19 and TRBJ2-3; 7 positions match TRBD1. Germline V CDR1 and CDR2: LNHDA, SQIVND (reference sequence). The length of the CDR3 is 13 residues. Unmatched junction bases numbered 10, after V lost 10 bases and J lost 6 bases. DNA for the CDR3: TGTGCCACCCGAGGGGGCACAGGGGATACGCAGTATTTT. Protein sequence: CATRGGTGDTQYF.

This chain uses TRBV5-8 with TRBJ1-5; tentatively, D is TRBD1 (5 bases). This CDR3 has 13 residues. Trimming removed 6 bases from V and 4 bases from J, with 11 bases in between. Germline lookup yields CDR1 SGHTS and CDR2 YDEGEE. The CDR3 is CASTWGGNQPQHF. The CDR3 bases are TGTGCCAGCACCTGGGGGGGTAATCAGCCCCAGCATTTT. The full variable domain, in which reference TRBV5-8 and TRBJ1-5 provide the parts outside the CDR3, is EAGVTQSPTHLIKTRGQQATLRCSPISGHTSVYWYQQALGLGLQFLLWYDEGEERNRGNFPPRFSGRQFPNYSSELNVNALELEDSALYLCASTWGGNQPQHFGDGTRLSIL.

The chain couples TRBV2 to TRBJ2-1; TRBD1 matches 7 bases. The ends lost 3 bases at V and 4 bases at J; junction bases unmatched: 6. From germline, CDR1 is SNHLY and CDR2 FYNNEI. This CDR3 has 15 residues. The CDR3, as DNA: TGTGCCAGCAGTGACGTAGGACAGGATTACAATGAGCAGTTCTTC. Protein product: CASSDVGQDYNEQFF.

The V gene is TRBV30, the J gene TRBJ2-7; D possibly corresponds to TRBD1 (5 bases). This CDR3 contains 13 residues. CDR1 and CDR2 from the germline V gene are GTSNPN and SVGIG (reference sequence). V was trimmed by 1 base and J by 2 bases, leaving 9 bases between them. The CDR3 sequence: CAWSGRATYEQYF. The CDR3 region has the DNA TGTGCCTGGAGTGGCAGGGCCACCTACGAGCAGTACTTC.

The chain links TRBV4-3 to TRBJ1-4; D is ambiguous. V lost 3 bases and J lost 1, with 9 bases in between. The length of the CDR3 is 15 residues. Germline assignment: CDR1 LGHNA and CDR2 YSLEER. This CDR3 reads CASSQLPGTNEKLFF. CDR3 bases: TGCGCCAGCAGCCAGCTTCCCGGAACTAATGAAAAACTGTTTTTT.

This clone is a singleton in its sample. V gene TRBV7-3 combines with J gene TRBJ2-5, with D perhaps matching TRBD2 (6 bases). The CDR3 consists of 13 residues. Germline CDR1 is SGHTA and CDR2 is FQGTGA. V lost 3 bases and J 4 bases, leaving 9 bases between the germline ends. The CDR3 spells CASSLDYRETQYF. In DNA, the CDR3 is TGTGCCAGCAGCTTGGACTACCGAGAGACCCAGTACTTC.

The rearrangement joins TRBV7-2 to TRBJ1-2, with 12 nucleotides matching TRBD1. Germline lookup yields CDR1 SGHTA and CDR2 FQGNSA. The ends lost 5 bases at V and 7 bases at J; junction bases unmatched: 8. CDR3 length: 15 residues. The CDR3 here is CASSPTRDRGLGYTF. In DNA form, the CDR3 reads TGTGCCAGCAGCCCAACCCGGGACAGGGGGCTTGGCTACACCTTC.

This rearrangement joins TRBV20-1 to TRBJ2-7; 7 positions agree with TRBD2. CDR3 length: 11 amino acids. Germline trimming cut 4 bases from V and 6 bases from J; bases unmatched to any gene: 3. The germline gives CDR1 DFQATT, CDR2 SNEGSKA (reference sequence). The CDR3 here is CSANWGGEQYF. For the CDR3, the DNA is TGCAGTGCTAATTGGGGGGGCGAGCAGTACTTC.

The chain carries TRBV14 and TRBJ2-3; 8 bases align to TRBD2. The germline CDR1 and CDR2 sequences are SGHDN and FVKESK. This CDR3 is built from 17 residues. Trimming removed 4 bases from V and 9 bases from J; junction bases left unmatched: 18. For the CDR3, the DNA is TGTGCCAGCAGCCGATTAAGCGGGGGACCCCCCATGGGAACGCAGTATTTT. This gives the protein CASSRLSGGPPMGTQYF.

The chain joins TRBV30 to TRBJ1-5; unclear D gene. The CDR3 runs to 16 residues. Germline V CDR1 and CDR2: GTSNPN, SVGIG (reference sequence). The V end lost 2 bases, the J end lost 7 bases, and 21 bases lay between the germline ends. The CDR3 loop is CAWSLGVGSTGQPQHF. CDR3 nucleotide sequence: TGTGCCTGGAGTTTGGGCGTGGGGAGTACGGGACAGCCCCAGCATTTT.

This clone occurred once. The chain carries TRBV5-8 and TRBJ1-5; D ambiguous. This CDR3 contains 13 residues. V was clipped by 5 bases and J by 3 bases, with 9 bases between them. Germline CDR1 reads SGHTS; CDR2 reads YDEGEE. CDR3 nucleotide sequence: TGTGCCAGCAGTTTTGGACTCAATCAGCCCCAGCATTTT. Translating it yields CASSFGLNQPQHF.

This chain connects TRBV5-1 to TRBJ2-5, with D possibly TRBD1 on 6 matching bases. Trimming shortened V by 4 bases and J by 1 base, and 11 bases separated the two germline ends. The CDR3 sequence is 14 residues long. Germline V lookup: CDR1 SGHRS, CDR2 YFSETQ. CDR3 DNA: TGCGCCAGCAGCGGCGGACAGATCCAAGAGACCCAGTACTTC. Its translation: CASSGGQIQETQYF.

This chain links TRBV30 with TRBJ1-1, with TRBD1 matching 7 bases. In germline, CDR1 is GTSNPN, CDR2 SVGIG (reference sequence). The CDR3 is 14 amino acids. Losses at the gene ends were 3 bases for V and 1 base for J; bases not matched to a gene: 5. CDR3 DNA: TGTGCCTGGAGAAAGACAGGGAGGAACACTGAAGCTTTCTTT. The encoded protein is CAWRKTGRNTEAFF.

V and J are TRBV7-6 and TRBJ2-7, with D perhaps TRBD1 (5 bases). Trimming took off 1 base at V and 6 bases at J, with 16 bases between the two ends. This CDR3 has 15 residues. The germline V gene has CDR1 SGHVS and CDR2 FNYEAQ. The CDR3 here is CASSLEQSGFGEQYF. DNA of the CDR3: TGTGCCAGCAGCTTAGAGCAGTCAGGGTTCGGCGAGCAGTACTTC.

This rearrangement joins TRBV5-1 to TRBJ2-3, with TRBD2 as a possible D gene (6 bases). CDR1 SGHRS and CDR2 YFSETQ come from the germline V gene. V was trimmed by 4 bases and J by 2 bases, leaving 11 bases between them. The CDR3 sequence is 14 residues long. The CDR3 region has the DNA TGCGCCAGCAGCCCCGGGGGTTTCACAGATACGCAGTATTTT. It specifies CASSPGGFTDTQYF.

The chain recombines TRBV28 with TRBJ2-7; the match to TRBD1 covers 8 bases. The germline gives CDR1 MDHEN, CDR2 SYDVKM. CDR3 size: 16 residues. V shed 6 bases and J 2 bases; nucleotides not matched to a gene: 12. CDR3 DNA sequence: TGTGCCAGCAGATCACCCTCAATGGACAGGGCCTACGAGCAGTACTTC. Translation: CASRSPSMDRAYEQYF.

This clone was counted a single time. The V call is TRBV4-2, the J call TRBJ1-5; D remains ambiguous. The CDR3 contains 14 residues. Germline loops: CDR1 LGHNA, CDR2 YNFKEQ. Trimming left V 0 bases short and J 5 bases short, with 8 bases between. Here the CDR3 reads CASSQENRDQPQHF. The CDR3, as DNA: TGTGCCAGCAGCCAAGAGAACAGAGATCAGCCCCAGCATTTT.

This chain links TRBV10-2 with TRBJ2-2; 9 nucleotides line up with TRBD2. The CDR3 runs 13 residues. Trimming cost V 6 bases and J 6 bases; bases outside gene matches: 2. Germline V gives CDR1 WSHSY, CDR2 SAAADI. The CDR3 sequence is CASRERGAGELFF. In nucleotides, the CDR3 is TGCGCCAGCAGGGAGCGGGGGGCCGGGGAGCTGTTTTTT.

This clone is a singleton in its sample. The chain has TRBV28 and TRBJ1-2; 11 nucleotides align to TRBD1. The trim removed 10 bases at V and 9 bases at J, leaving 10 bases unmatched. CDR1 is MDHEN, CDR2 SYDVKM, per germline. The CDR3 extends over 13 amino acids. CDR3 amino acids: CAIGQGAPICYTF. CDR3 in DNA: TGTGCCATTGGACAGGGGGCGCCGATTTGCTACACCTTC.